This is a list of T cell receptor beta chains from one sample in a study of T-cell reconstitution after alpha-beta-depleted transplantation in children. TCRdb re-derived calls from the PCR reads in MiXCR, one entry per CDR3 protein. The table shows about 540,000 distinct CDR3 sequences, with about 17% occurring only once. The starting material was PBMCs from the stem cell graft donor, obtained from the stem cell graft. The source is a human donor who donated a stem cell graft to a child with acute lymphoblastic leukemia. CDR3s include the opening cysteine and the closing phenylalanine or tryptophan. The order of the fields is V gene, CDR3 length, J gene, clone size, D gene, CDR3 protein, CDR3 DNA. The D gene is left open where the match is weak. Clone size is stated in some rows and not others, as once, few, many or a class when expanded.

V: TRBV9; length: 20; J: TRBJ2-1; size: -; D: -; CDR3: CASSGARKEKVSPAYNEQFF; DNA: TGTGCCAGCAGCGGGGCAAGGAAGGAGAAAGTGTCCCCGGCCTACAATGAGCAGTTCTTC
V: TRBV5-1; length: 14; J: TRBJ2-7; size: few; D: -; CDR3: CASSLAVTGREQYF; DNA: TGCGCCAGCAGCTTGGCCGTCACAGGCCGCGAGCAGTACTTC
V: TRBV25-1; length: 18; J: TRBJ1-5; size: -; D: -; CDR3: CASSGGGSLPFSNQPQHF; DNA: TGTGCCAGCAGTGGAGGGGGGTCCCTCCCTTTTAGCAATCAGCCCCAGCATTTT
V: TRBV7-8; length: 14; J: TRBJ2-1; size: -; D: -; CDR3: CASSDPGRYNEQFF; DNA: TGTGCCAGCAGCGACCCAGGAAGGTACAATGAGCAGTTCTTC
V: TRBV20-1; length: 14; J: TRBJ2-5; size: -; D: -; CDR3: CSAQVGELGETQYF; DNA: TGCAGTGCCCAAGTCGGGGAATTAGGAGAGACCCAGTACTTC
V: TRBV29-1; length: 12; J: TRBJ2-1; size: -; D: -; CDR3: CSVVPGSGEQFF; DNA: TGCAGCGTTGTACCGGGGTCGGGTGAGCAGTTCTTC
V: TRBV4-1; length: 17; J: TRBJ1-1; size: few; D: -; CDR3: CASSQDLPGPGNTEAFF; DNA: TGCGCCAGCAGCCAAGACCTCCCGGGACCCGGGAACACTGAAGCTTTCTTT
V: TRBV4-1; length: 14; J: TRBJ2-1; size: few; D: -; CDR3: CASSQDGGLTVPFF; DNA: TGCGCCAGCAGCCAAGATGGCGGTTTGACAGTCCCGTTCTTC
V: TRBV29-1; length: 13; J: TRBJ2-7; size: few; D: -; CDR3: CSARDGLSYEQYF; DNA: TGCAGCGCCCGGGACGGACTATCCTACGAGCAGTACTTC
V: TRBV11-1; length: 19; J: TRBJ2-5; size: -; D: TRBD2; CDR3: CASSTRGSSGRGGKETQYF; DNA: TGTGCCAGCAGCACCCGGGGGTCTAGCGGGAGAGGTGGAAAAGAGACCCAGTACTTC
V: TRBV4-1; length: 17; J: TRBJ2-7; size: -; D: TRBD1; CDR3: CASSQGLPGQGVWGQYF; DNA: TGCGCCAGCAGCCAGGGGCTTCCGGGACAGGGAGTTTGGGGGCAGTACTTC
V: TRBV5-1; length: 13; J: TRBJ1-2; size: -; D: -; CDR3: CASSLDGVTGYTF; DNA: TGCGCCAGCAGCTTGGACGGCGTGACCGGCTACACCTTC
V: TRBV12-3/TRBV12-4; length: 14; J: TRBJ2-3; size: few; D: -; CDR3: CASSSPPGARTQYF; DNA: TGTGCCAGCAGTTCCCCGCCGGGGGCGCGTACGCAGTATTTT
V: TRBV5-1; length: 14; J: TRBJ2-7; size: few; D: -; CDR3: CASSTSGGIDEQYF; DNA: TGCGCCAGCAGCACCTCAGGGGGGATAGACGAGCAGTACTTC
V: TRBV12-3/TRBV12-4; length: 13; J: TRBJ2-1; size: -; D: TRBD1; CDR3: CASSSQGAYEQFF; DNA: TGTGCCAGCAGTTCACAGGGGGCGTATGAGCAGTTCTTC
V: TRBV7-9; length: 15; J: TRBJ1-1; size: few; D: -; CDR3: CASSRLGGRGAEAFF; DNA: TGTGCCAGCAGCCGACTGGGGGGCCGAGGCGCTGAAGCTTTCTTT
V: TRBV10-3; length: 14; J: TRBJ2-1; size: -; D: -; CDR3: CAISYSVVYNEQFF; DNA: TGTGCCATCAGTTATAGCGTTGTCTACAATGAGCAGTTCTTC
V: TRBV14; length: 15; J: TRBJ1-2; size: -; D: TRBD1; CDR3: CASSQDTQGNYGYTF; DNA: TGTGCCAGCAGCCAAGATACACAGGGGAACTATGGCTACACCTTC
V: TRBV21-1; length: 15; J: TRBJ2-7; size: -; D: -; CDR3: CASSKARTASYEQYF; DNA: TGTGCCAGCAGCAAAGCGAGGACAGCCTCCTACGAGCAGTACTTC
V: TRBV6-5; length: 13; J: TRBJ1-2; size: few; D: -; CDR3: CASSYPTGSGYTF; DNA: TGTGCCAGCAGTTACCCCACAGGGAGTGGCTACACCTTC
V: TRBV13; length: 14; J: TRBJ2-7; size: -; D: -; CDR3: CASSSPAGSGEQYF; DNA: TGTGCCAGCAGCTCCCCGGCGGGGAGTGGCGAGCAGTACTTC
V: TRBV12-3/TRBV12-4; length: 14; J: TRBJ1-2; size: -; D: -; CDR3: CASTPQGLGYGYTF; DNA: TGTGCCAGCACCCCTCAGGGGTTAGGCTATGGCTACACCTTC
V: TRBV5-1; length: 13; J: TRBJ1-1; size: -; D: -; CDR3: CASSGDRATEAFF; DNA: TGCGCCAGCAGCGGAGATCGGGCCACTGAAGCTTTCTTT